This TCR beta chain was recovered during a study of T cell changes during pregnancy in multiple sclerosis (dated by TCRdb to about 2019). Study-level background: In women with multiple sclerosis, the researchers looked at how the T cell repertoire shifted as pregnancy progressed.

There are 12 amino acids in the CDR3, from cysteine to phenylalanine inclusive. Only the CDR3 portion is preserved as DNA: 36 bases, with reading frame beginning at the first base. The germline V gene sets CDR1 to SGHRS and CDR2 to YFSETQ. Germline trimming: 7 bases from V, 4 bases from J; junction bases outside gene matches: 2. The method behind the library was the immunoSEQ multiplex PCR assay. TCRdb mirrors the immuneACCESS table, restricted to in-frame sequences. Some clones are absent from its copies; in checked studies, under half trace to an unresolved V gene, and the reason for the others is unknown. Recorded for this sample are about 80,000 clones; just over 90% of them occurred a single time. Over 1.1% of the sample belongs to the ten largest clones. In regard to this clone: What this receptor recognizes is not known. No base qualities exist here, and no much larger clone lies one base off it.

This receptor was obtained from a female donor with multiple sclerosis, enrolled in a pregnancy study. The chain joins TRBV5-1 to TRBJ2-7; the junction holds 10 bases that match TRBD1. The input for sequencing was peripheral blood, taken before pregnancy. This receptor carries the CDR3 CASGTGAYEQYF. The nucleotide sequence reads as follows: TGCGCCAGCGGGACAGGGGCATACGAGCAGTACTTC.